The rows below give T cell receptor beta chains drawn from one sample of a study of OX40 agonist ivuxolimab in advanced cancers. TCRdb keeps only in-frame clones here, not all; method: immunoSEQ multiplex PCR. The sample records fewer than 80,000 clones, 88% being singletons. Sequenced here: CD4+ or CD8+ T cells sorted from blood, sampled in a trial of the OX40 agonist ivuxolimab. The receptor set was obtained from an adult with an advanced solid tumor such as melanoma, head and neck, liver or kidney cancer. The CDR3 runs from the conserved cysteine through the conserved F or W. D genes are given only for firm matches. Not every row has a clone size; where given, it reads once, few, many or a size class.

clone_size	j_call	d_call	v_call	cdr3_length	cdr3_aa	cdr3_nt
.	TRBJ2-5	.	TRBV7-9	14	CASSLGTGEETQYF	TGTGCCAGCAGCTTAGGTACCGGGGAAGAGACCCAGTACTTC
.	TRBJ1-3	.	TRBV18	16	CASSPQSPGSGNTIYF	TGTGCCAGCTCCCCACAGTCGCCGGGCTCTGGAAACACCATATATTTT
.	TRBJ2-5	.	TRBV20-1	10	CSAEEGTQYF	TGCAGTGCCGAAGAAGGGACCCAGTACTTC
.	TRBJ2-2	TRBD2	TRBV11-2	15	CASRGQRGGSGELFF	TGTGCCAGCAGAGGGCAGCGGGGGGGATCAGGGGAGCTGTTTTTT
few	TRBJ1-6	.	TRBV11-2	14	CASSSNRDDSPLHF	TGTGCCAGCAGCTCAAACAGGGACGATTCACCCCTCCACTTT
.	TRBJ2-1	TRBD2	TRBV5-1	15	CASSFGLAGNGEQFF	TGCGCCAGCAGCTTCGGGCTAGCGGGGAATGGGGAGCAGTTCTTC
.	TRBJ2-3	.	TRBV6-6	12	CASSPNTDTQYF	TGTGCCAGCAGCCCAAACACAGATACGCAGTATTTT
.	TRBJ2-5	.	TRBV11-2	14	CASSATTTAETQYF	TGTGCCAGCAGCGCCACGACTACGGCCGAGACCCAGTACTTC
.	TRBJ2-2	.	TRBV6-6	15	CASSYTREHTGELFF	TGTGCCAGCAGTTACACGAGAGAGCACACCGGGGAGCTGTTTTTT
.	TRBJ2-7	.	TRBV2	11	CASSWGIEQYF	TGTGCCTCCTCTTGGGGCATTGAGCAGTACTTC
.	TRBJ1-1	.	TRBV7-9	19	CASSFLSTPAETVNTEAFF	TGTGCCAGCAGCTTTCTTTCGACCCCTGCAGAGACCGTGAACACTGAAGCTTTCTTT
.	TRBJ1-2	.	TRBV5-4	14	CASSPGGESYGYTF	TGTGCCAGCAGCCCCGGGGGGGAGAGCTATGGCTACACCTTC
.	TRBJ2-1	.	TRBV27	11	CASRDYNEQFF	TGTGCCAGCAGGGATTACAATGAGCAGTTCTTC
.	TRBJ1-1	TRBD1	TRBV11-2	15	CASSYRDRGRTEAFF	TGTGCCAGCAGCTACCGGGACAGGGGGCGGACTGAAGCTTTCTTT
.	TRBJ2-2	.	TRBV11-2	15	CASSLAWAFTGELFF	TGTGCCAGCAGCTTAGCCTGGGCCTTCACCGGGGAGCTGTTTTTT
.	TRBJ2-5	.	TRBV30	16	CAWSGGAGPGLETQYF	TGTGCCTGGAGTGGTGGCGCCGGCCCGGGGTTAGAGACCCAGTACTTC
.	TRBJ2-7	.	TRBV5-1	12	CARTDSFYEQYF	TGCGCCAGAACGGATTCTTTTTACGAGCAGTACTTC
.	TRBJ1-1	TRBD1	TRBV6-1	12	CATGTGGTEAFF	TGTGCCACCGGGACAGGGGGAACTGAAGCTTTCTTT
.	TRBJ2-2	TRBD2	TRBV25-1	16	CASSDPPGGITGELFF	TGTGCCAGCAGTGATCCACCGGGGGGGATCACCGGGGAGCTGTTTTTT
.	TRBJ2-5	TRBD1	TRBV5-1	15	CASSLVGTGEETQYF	TGCGCCAGCAGCTTGGTAGGGACAGGGGAAGAGACCCAGTACTTC
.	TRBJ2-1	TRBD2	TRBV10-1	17	CASSEPPAGGSLNEQFF	TGCGCCAGCAGTGAGCCCCCCGCGGGGGGGAGTTTAAATGAGCAGTTCTTC
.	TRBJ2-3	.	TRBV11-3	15	CASSSGGLYTDTQYF	TGTGCCAGCAGCTCAGGGGGGCTCTACACAGATACGCAGTATTTT
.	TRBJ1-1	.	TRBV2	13	CASSVDMNTEAFF	TGTGCCAGCAGTGTTGACATGAACACTGAAGCTTTCTTT
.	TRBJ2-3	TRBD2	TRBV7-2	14	CASSDGLAADTQYF	TGTGCCAGCAGCGACGGACTAGCTGCAGATACGCAGTATTTT
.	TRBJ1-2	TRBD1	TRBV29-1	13	CSVETGGRYGYTF	TGCAGCGTTGAGACAGGGGGTCGGTATGGCTACACCTTC
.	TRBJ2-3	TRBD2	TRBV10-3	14	CASTSGAGPDTQYF	TGTGCCTCGACTAGCGGGGCGGGACCGGATACGCAGTATTTT
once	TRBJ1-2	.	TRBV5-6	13	CASSLGRAYGYTF	TGTGCCAGCAGCTTGGGGAGGGCCTATGGCTACACCTTC
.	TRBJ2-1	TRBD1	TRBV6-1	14	CASSVGQGSGEQFF	TGTGCCAGCAGTGTGGGACAGGGATCGGGTGAGCAGTTCTTC
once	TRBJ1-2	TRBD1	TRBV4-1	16	CASSQDQTGSVYGYTF	TGCGCCAGCAGCCAAGATCAGACAGGGAGCGTCTATGGCTACACCTTC
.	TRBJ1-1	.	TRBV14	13	CASSQSRQVGAFF	TGTGCCAGCAGCCAATCGAGACAGGTTGGAGCTTTCTTT
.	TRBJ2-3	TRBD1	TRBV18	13	CASATGGTDTQYF	TGTGCCAGCGCGACAGGGGGCACAGATACGCAGTATTTT
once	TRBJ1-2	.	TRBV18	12	CASSPGKEGYTF	TGTGCCAGCTCACCGGGGAAGGAAGGCTACACCTTC
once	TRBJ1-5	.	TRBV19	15	CASSQQGYSNQPQHF	TGTGCCAGTAGCCAACAGGGCTATAGCAATCAGCCCCAGCATTTT
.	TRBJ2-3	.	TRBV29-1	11	CSVEKGYWQYF	TGCAGCGTTGAAAAGGGGTACTGGCAGTATTTT
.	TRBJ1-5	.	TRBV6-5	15	CASSYSGKVGQPQHF	TGTGCCAGCAGTTACTCGGGGAAGGTCGGACAGCCCCAGCATTTT
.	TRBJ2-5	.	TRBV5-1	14	CASSPRHSQETQYF	TGCGCCAGCAGCCCTAGACACTCCCAAGAGACCCAGTACTTC
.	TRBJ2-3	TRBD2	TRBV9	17	CASSVGLAGGYGDTQYF	TGTGCCAGCAGCGTAGGACTAGCGGGGGGCTACGGAGATACGCAGTATTTT
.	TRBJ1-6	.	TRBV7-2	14	CASSPGTRSSPLHF	TGTGCCAGCAGCCCCGGGACAAGGAGTTCACCCCTCCACTTT
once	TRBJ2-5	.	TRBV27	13	CASSIYHQETQYF	TGTGCCAGCAGTATCTACCATCAAGAGACCCAGTACTTC
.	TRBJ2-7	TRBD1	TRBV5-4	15	CASSPGQGLYGEQYF	TGTGCCAGCAGCCCCGGACAGGGCCTATACGGCGAGCAGTACTTC
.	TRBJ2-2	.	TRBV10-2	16	CASSERAGVDTGELFF	TGCGCCAGCAGTGAGAGGGCAGGGGTTGACACCGGGGAGCTGTTTTTT
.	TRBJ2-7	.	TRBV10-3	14	CAISDLTGVYEQYF	TGTGCCATCAGTGATTTGACAGGCGTCTACGAGCAGTACTTC
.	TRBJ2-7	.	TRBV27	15	CASSTETGPSYEQYF	TGTGCCAGCAGTACCGAGACAGGACCCTCCTACGAGCAGTACTTC
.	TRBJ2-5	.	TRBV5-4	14	CASSLGLSKETQYF	TGTGCCAGCAGCTTAGGGCTTAGTAAAGAGACCCAGTACTTC
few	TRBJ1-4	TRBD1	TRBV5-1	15	CASSDRQGDNEKLFF	TGCGCCAGCAGCGACCGACAGGGAGACAATGAAAAACTGTTTTTT
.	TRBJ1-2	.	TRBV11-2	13	CASSFRQNYGYTF	TGTGCCAGCAGCTTCCGACAGAACTATGGCTACACCTTC
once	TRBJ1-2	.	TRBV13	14	CASTTQGTAYGYTF	TGTGCCAGCACGACTCAGGGAACAGCCTATGGCTACACCTTC
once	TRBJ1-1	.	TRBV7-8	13	CASSSYTNTEAFF	TGTGCCAGCAGCTCATATACAAACACTGAAGCTTTCTTT
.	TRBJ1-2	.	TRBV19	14	CASSTVGRGAGYTF	TGTGCCAGTAGTACAGTCGGGCGGGGCGCAGGCTACACCTTC
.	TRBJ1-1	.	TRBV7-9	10	CASSPGQPFF	TGTGCCAGCAGCCCCGGACAGCCTTTCTTT
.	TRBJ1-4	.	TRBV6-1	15	CASSERAATNEKLFF	TGTGCCAGCAGTGAAAGGGCAGCAACTAATGAAAAACTGTTTTTT
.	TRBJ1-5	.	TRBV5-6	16	CASSLGDRDPHQPQHF	TGTGCCAGCAGCTTGGGGGATAGGGACCCCCATCAGCCCCAGCATTTT
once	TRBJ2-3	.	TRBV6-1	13	CASRQGSTDTQYF	TGTGCCAGCAGACAGGGTAGCACAGATACGCAGTATTTT